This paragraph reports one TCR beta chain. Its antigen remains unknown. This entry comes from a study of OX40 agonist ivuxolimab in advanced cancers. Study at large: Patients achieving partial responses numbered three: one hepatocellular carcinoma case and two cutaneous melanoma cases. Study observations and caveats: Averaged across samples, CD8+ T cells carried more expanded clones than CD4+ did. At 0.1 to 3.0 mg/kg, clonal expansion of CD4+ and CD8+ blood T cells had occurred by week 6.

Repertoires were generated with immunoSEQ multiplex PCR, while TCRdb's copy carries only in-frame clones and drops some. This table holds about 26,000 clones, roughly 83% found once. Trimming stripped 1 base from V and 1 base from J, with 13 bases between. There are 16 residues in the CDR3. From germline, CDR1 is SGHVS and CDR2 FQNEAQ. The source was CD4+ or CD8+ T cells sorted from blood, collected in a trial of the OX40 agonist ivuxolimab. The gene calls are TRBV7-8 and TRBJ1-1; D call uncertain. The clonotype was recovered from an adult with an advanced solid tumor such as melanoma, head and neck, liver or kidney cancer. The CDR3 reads CASSLVYGDWNTEAFF. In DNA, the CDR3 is TGTGCCAGCAGCTTAGTATACGGGGATTGGAACACTGAAGCTTTCTTT. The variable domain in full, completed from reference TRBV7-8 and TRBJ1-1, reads GAGVSQSPRYKVAKRGQDVALRCDPISGHVSLFWYQQALGQGPEFLTYFQNEAQLDKSGLPSDRFFAERPEGSVSTLKIQRTQQEDSAVYLCASSLVYGDWNTEAFFGQGTRLTVV.